This TCR beta chain appears in the sequencing data of a study of blood T cell repertoires in COVID-19. Looking at the study overall: Sample material is recorded as cDNA or gDNA derived from T cells, B-cell-depleted T cells, or PBMCs.

The CDR3 consists of 12 residues. Germline CDR1 KGHDR, CDR2 SFDVKD. Trimming removed 2 bases from V and 4 bases from J, with 4 bases in between. Original analysis: Amplification of reference gene primers was used by the study to estimate nucleated cell counts. Repertoires were generated with immunoSEQ multiplex PCR, while TCRdb's copy carries only in-frame clones and drops some. V and J calls and clone size are those listed in that table; D and trimming were worked out from the DNA. The sample consists of under 250,000 clones, approximately 84% of them appearing once. The sequence derives from a man aged 50 or older with active or convalescent COVID-19. The sequenced sample consisted of peripheral blood. The chain employs TRBV24-1 and TRBJ1-1; D unresolved. Here the CDR3 DNA reads TGTGCCACCAGTGATTCCGGCACTGAAGCTTTCTTT. This encodes CATSDSGTEAFF.